The clone carrying this T cell receptor (beta chain) showed up just once. Per the original methods: Reference gene primer amplification gave estimated nucleated cell counts. Assay: immunoSEQ multiplex PCR; the TCRdb copy retains only in-frame clones and omits some. The V and J calls and clone size were taken over from that table, and D and trimming were inferred from the DNA. The repertoire holds approximately 100,000 clones, with roughly nine tenths as singletons. This entry belongs to a study of blood T cell repertoires in COVID-19. Overall study context: Both acute and convalescent COVID-19 samples were obtained from the United States, Italy and Spain. Sample material is recorded as cDNA or gDNA derived from T cells, B-cell-depleted T cells, or PBMCs.

The CDR3 consists of 15 residues. The germline V and J ends were trimmed by 5 bases and 2 bases, with 14 bases remaining between them. CDR1 is MGHRA and CDR2 is YSYEKL in the germline V gene. Sequences were obtained from peripheral blood. The clonotype was recovered from a woman older than 75 in a cohort sampled during active COVID-19. V gene TRBV4-1 combines with J gene TRBJ2-3; perhaps TRBD1 as D (5 bases). CDR3 sequence (DNA): TGCGCCAGCAGCGAACAGGTTTCCTACACAGATACGCAGTATTTT. It encodes CASSEQVSYTDTQYF.